The present TCR beta chain was sequenced within a study of cytomegalovirus exposure and HLA in healthy donors. Overall study findings and caveats: Later analysis suggested links between common viral pathogens and several top significant clusters.

The table lists this clone with a few counts. Its antigen is unknown. The V end lost 3 bases, the J end lost 1 base, and 6 bases lay between the germline ends. This CDR3 is 13 amino acids long. Germline CDR1 reads LNHDA; CDR2 reads SQIVND (reference sequence). Use of 60 Vbeta and 13 Jbeta primers characterized the PCR. Produced via immunoSEQ multiplex PCR; TCRdb's table is partial and in-frame only. This sample has 180,000 or so clones, with 70% to 90% found just once. Input material: PBMCs. This rearrangement joins TRBV19 to TRBJ1-1, with D unclear. This TCR was sampled from a man between 18 and 35 years old in good health and CMV-seropositive. Written as DNA, the CDR3 is TGTGCCAGTAGTATTCGTAAGAACACTGAAGCTTTCTTT. Translated: CASSIRKNTEAFF.